This T cell receptor (beta chain) was obtained from a study of T cells in Graves' hyperthyroidism and ophthalmopathy (dated by TCRdb to between 2018 and 2021). A note on the overall study: Peripheral blood samples were taken at the time of initial diagnosis, prior to any treatment. To identify TCR V-J signatures that set the groups apart, the researchers used a discovery cohort of 90 to 100 patients, made up of roughly 40 with Graves' ophthalmopathy and about 60 with stable Graves' hyperthyroidism. Prospective prediction of ophthalmopathy was tested in an independent validation cohort consisting of fewer than 20 hyperthyroidism patients and more than 15 patients who later progressed to ophthalmopathy. The 75 to 100 discovery patients were divided at random into training and test sets in a 7:3 ratio. In addition, the study compared T-cell repertoires in thyroid tissue and in blood from about 6 Graves' hyperthyroidism patients. Following sampling, methimazole starting at 30 mg daily was given to hyperthyroidism patients, and high-dose intravenous methylprednisolone was given to ophthalmopathy patients. The paper describes TCR Vbeta CDR3 sequencing of about 140 peripheral blood samples, made up of some 42 ophthalmopathy patients, roughly 75 hyperthyroidism patients and 17 progressor patients.

This clonotype was seen many times. Its specific antigen is unknown. No much larger clone exists at a distance of one base, and base qualities are not known. Taken from cysteine to phenylalanine, the CDR3 has 15 residues. CDR3 DNA only is kept here, 45 bases in frame from base 1. CDR1 and CDR2, per the germline V gene, are SGHNT and YENEEA. The junction shows trimming of 1 base on V and 4 bases on J, plus 11 bases between the germline ends. Overall results and qualifications from the work: Ophthalmopathy was separated from stable hyperthyroidism by a 13 V-J signature model, with approximately 85% sensitivity and about 81% specificity obtained in cross-validation and 80%/75% obtained in testing. Most expanded thyroid clonotypes (frequency above 0.001) were also detected in blood, a finding suggesting that blood repertoires may reflect thyroid immune responses. In validation, progression to ophthalmopathy was predicted by the model with approximately 67% sensitivity and 72% to 85% specificity, a median of approximately 6.5 months before onset. Sample size was not statistically predetermined, and investigators were not blinded to group allocation.

Amplification of TCR beta CDR3 regions was carried out from RNA transcripts. The TCR CDR3 was subjected to a first round of RT-PCR using the HTBI primer set and the Qiagen OneStep RT-PCR kit. The libraries were constructed in a second round of multiplex PCR and then size-selected and purified. Sequencing of the libraries was done on an Illumina HiSeq2000 using paired-end 100 bp reads. On the study's bioinformatics: SOAPnuke was used to process the raw data, with reads discarded if the reads contained adapters or uncalled bases, had a mean Phred below 15, or lacked an exact constant-primer or identifier match. COPE v1.2.5 was used to merge the high-quality paired reads, and each unique nucleotide sequence was defined as a clonotype. MiTCR v1.1 was used to align clonotypes to the IMGT TRBV, TRBD and TRBJ reference segments. Only V-J combinations with frequency above 0.0001, covering about 99% of repertoires, were analysed. A TCS score was defined as the ratio between F50 (clonal expansion) and ExV (chaos), using BLOSUM62-based TCRdist between CDR3 peptides within each V-J. Welch's t-statistics and random forest reduced 514 V-J features to roughly 13, which were used in a naive Bayes classifier (R e1071). The public reads were quality trimmed at Q25 with fastp and then assembled into clones with MiXCR by TCRdb, keeping productive beta chains. Under each unique CDR3 protein, matching rows form one entry showing the most common genes and DNA. TCRdb assigned the V and J calls; the authors' analysis was not used. This sample lists roughly 530,000 distinct CDR3 sequences; roughly 18% were detected once. 15% to 20% of the sample comes from the top ten.

In the ophthalmopathy patients, disease was moderately to severely active, with a Clinical Activity Score of 3 or more, a NOSPECS grade of 4 or more, and a duration of less than 3 months. Exclusion was applied to patients with uncontrolled infections, other autoimmune diseases, pregnancy or lactation. Clinical symptoms, serum thyroxine and TRAb, thyroid ultrasound, and orbital computed tomography formed the basis for the diagnoses. Ficoll-Paque density gradient centrifugation was used to isolate PBMCs from 8 to 10 ml of fresh peripheral blood. Trizol reagent was used to extract total RNA, and RNA quality was then checked on an Agilent 2100 Bioanalyzer.

The chain was built from TRBV11-3 and TRBJ2-1; the D segment might be TRBD1 or TRBD2, since each matches 5 bases. The receptor was isolated from a young woman with Graves' ophthalmopathy. Sequences were obtained from blood. The CDR3 sequence is CASSLGGTQYNEQFF. Here is the DNA: TGTGCCAGCAGCTTAGGTGGGACGCAGTACAATGAGCAGTTCTTC.